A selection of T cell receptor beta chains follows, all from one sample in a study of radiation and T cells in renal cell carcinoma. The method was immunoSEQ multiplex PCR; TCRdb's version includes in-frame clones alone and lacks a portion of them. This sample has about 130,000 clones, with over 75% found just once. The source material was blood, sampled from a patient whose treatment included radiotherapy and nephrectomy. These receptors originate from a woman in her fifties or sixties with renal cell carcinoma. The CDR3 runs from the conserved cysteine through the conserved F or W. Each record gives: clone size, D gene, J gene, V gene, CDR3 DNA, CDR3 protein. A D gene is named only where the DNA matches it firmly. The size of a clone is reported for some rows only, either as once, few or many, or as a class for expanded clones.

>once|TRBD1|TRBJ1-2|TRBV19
TGTGCCAGTAGCCGGCCGGGACAGTCTATTTATGGCTACACCTTC
CASSRPGQSIYGYTF
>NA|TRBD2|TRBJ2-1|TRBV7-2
TGTGCCAGCAGCTTGGTAGCGGGGGGAACTCTCAATGAGCAGTTCTTC
CASSLVAGGTLNEQFF
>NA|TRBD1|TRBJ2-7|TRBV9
TGTGCCAGCAGCCCCAGGACAGGGGGAACCTACGAGCAGTACTTC
CASSPRTGGTYEQYF
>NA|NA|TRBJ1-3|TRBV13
TGTGCCAGCAGCTTAACCGGGACACGCTCTGGAAACACCATATATTTT
CASSLTGTRSGNTIYF
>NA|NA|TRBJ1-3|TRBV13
TGTGCCAGCAGCTTAGGACAGGGTGGAAACACCATATATTTT
CASSLGQGGNTIYF
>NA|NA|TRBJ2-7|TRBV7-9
TGTGCCAGCAGCTTAGACGTAGAAGGCTACGAGCAGTACTTC
CASSLDVEGYEQYF
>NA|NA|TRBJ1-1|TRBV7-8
TGTGCCAGCAGCTTTGAGGGGCTGAACACTGAAGCTTTCTTT
CASSFEGLNTEAFF
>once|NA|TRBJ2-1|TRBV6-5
TGTGCCAGCAGCACCTCGAATGAGCAGTTCTTC
CASSTSNEQFF
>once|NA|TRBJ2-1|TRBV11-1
TGTGCCAGCAGCTTTAGCAGCCTATCCTACAATGAGCAGTTCTTC
CASSFSSLSYNEQFF
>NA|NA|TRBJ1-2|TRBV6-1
TGTGCCAGCAGTGATCGTACAGGGACACTACATGGCTACACCTTC
CASSDRTGTLHGYTF
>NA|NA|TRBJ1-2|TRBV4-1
TGCGCCAGCAGCCAAGAGGATTCGCCATTGGGGGGCTACACCTTC
CASSQEDSPLGGYTF
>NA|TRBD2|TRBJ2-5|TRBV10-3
TGTGCCATCAGTGAACTTACTAGCGGGGAGACCCAGTACTTC
CAISELTSGETQYF
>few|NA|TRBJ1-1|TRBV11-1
TGTGCCAGCAGCGGAATGGACAGTGAAGCTTTCTTT
CASSGMDSEAFF
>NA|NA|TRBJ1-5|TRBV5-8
TGTGCCAGCAGCTTGAGGGGTCAGTATAGCAATCAGCCCCAGCATTTT
CASSLRGQYSNQPQHF
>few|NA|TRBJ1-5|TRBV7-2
TGTGCCAGCAGCTTATGGATTGACAATCAGCCCCAGCATTTT
CASSLWIDNQPQHF
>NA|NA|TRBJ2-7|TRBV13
TGTGCCAGCAGCTTATGGGGATACGAGCAGTACTTC
CASSLWGYEQYF
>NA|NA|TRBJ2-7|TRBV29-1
TGCAGCGTTGTTCCGGAGGGGGAAGAGCAGTACTTC
CSVVPEGEEQYF
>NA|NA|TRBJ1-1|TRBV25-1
TGTGCCAGCACCCACGGCGCGGCAGGTCCTAATACTGAAGCTTTCTTT
CASTHGAAGPNTEAFF
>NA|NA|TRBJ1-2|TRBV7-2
TGTGCCAGCAGCTCGTCTCTTAACTATGGCTACACCTTC
CASSSSLNYGYTF
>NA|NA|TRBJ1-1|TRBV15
TGTGCCACCAGCAGAGATATTGCGGAAGGCCAAGTGGCTTTCTTT
CATSRDIAEGQVAFF
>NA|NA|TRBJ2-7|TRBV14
TGTGCCAGCAGCCACAATTACGAGCAGTACTTC
CASSHNYEQYF
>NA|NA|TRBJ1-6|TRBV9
TGTGCCAGCAGCTCTTTCCCAGGGGCAGGCAATTCACCCCTCCACTTT
CASSSFPGAGNSPLHF
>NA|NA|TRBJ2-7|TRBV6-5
TGTGCCAGCAGCCTATCTACGGGGATAAATTACGAGCAGTACTTC
CASSLSTGINYEQYF
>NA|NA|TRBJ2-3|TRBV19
TGTGCCAGTAGTACCATGGGGGCAGGGTCAGATACGCAGTATTTT
CASSTMGAGSDTQYF
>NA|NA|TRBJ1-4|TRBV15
TGTGCCACCAGCAGAGGGTCAAATTCGAGGGAGGAAAAACTGTTTTTT
CATSRGSNSREEKLFF
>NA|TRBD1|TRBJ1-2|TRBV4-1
TGCGCCAGCAGCCCAGCAGGGACAGGGGCGCGCTACACCTTC
CASSPAGTGARYTF
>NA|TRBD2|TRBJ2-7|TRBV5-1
TGCGCCAGCAACCCCGCGGGGGGAGGGATCTACGAGCAGTACTTC
CASNPAGGGIYEQYF
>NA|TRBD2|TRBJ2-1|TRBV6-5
TGTGCCAGCAGTTACAGAGTAGCGGGGGGGCGGGATGAGCAGTTCTTC
CASSYRVAGGRDEQFF
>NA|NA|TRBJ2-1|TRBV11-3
TGTGCCAGCAGCTTAAACAATGAGCAGTTCTTC
CASSLNNEQFF
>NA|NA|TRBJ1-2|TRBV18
TGTGCCAGCTCACCAGGCGAGGGGGAATATGGCTACACCTTC
CASSPGEGEYGYTF
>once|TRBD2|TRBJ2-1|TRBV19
TGTGCCAGTAGTATGGGGGCTAGCGGGGCCTCCTACAATGAGCAGTTCTTC
CASSMGASGASYNEQFF
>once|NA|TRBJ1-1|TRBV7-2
TGTGCCAGCAGCTTAGGGGGCGTGTCGAACACTGAAGCTTTCTTT
CASSLGGVSNTEAFF
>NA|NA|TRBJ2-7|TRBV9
TGTGCCAGCAGCGAAAGTGGGACACGGAACTACGAGCAGTACTTC
CASSESGTRNYEQYF
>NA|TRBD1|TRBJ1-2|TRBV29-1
TGCAGCGAGATGGGACAGGGAGGCGGCTACACCTTC
CSEMGQGGGYTF
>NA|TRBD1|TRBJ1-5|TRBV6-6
TGTGCCAGCAAAACGGGACAGGGGGCTAATCAGCCCCAGCATTTT
CASKTGQGANQPQHF
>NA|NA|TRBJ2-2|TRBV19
TGTGCCAGTATGGGCGCAGGACCCTCCGGGGAGCTGTTTTTT
CASMGAGPSGELFF
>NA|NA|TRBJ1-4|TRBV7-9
TGTGCCAGCAGCTTAGCGGGTGGCCGGGGGGAAAAACTGTTTTTT
CASSLAGGRGEKLFF
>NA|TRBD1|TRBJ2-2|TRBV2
TGTGCCAGCAAGACAGGGGGCTTCAACACCGGGGAGCTGTTTTTT
CASKTGGFNTGELFF
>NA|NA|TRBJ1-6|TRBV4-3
TGCGCCAGCAGCCAAGATCGGGGGGACGGTACGCCCCTCCACTTT
CASSQDRGDGTPLHF
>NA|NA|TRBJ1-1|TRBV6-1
TGTGCCAGCAGTGGGGAACAGAGAAGTAGTAGCATGAACACTGAAGCTTTCTTT
CASSGEQRSSSMNTEAFF
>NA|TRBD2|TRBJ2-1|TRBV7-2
TGTGCCAGCAGCCCGACCTCGGGACTAGCGGGGCAGGAGCAGTTCTTC
CASSPTSGLAGQEQFF
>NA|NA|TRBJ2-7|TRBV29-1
TGCAGCGTTGAAGATCAACAGGACTACGAGCAGTACTTC
CSVEDQQDYEQYF
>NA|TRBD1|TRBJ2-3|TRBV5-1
TGCGCCAGCAGCTTGCTTACCAGGGGGTCAGAAACAGATACGCAGTATTTT
CASSLLTRGSETDTQYF
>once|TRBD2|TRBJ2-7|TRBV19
TGTGCCAGTAGTCCCGGGACTAGCGGGGTCTACGAGCAGTACTTC
CASSPGTSGVYEQYF
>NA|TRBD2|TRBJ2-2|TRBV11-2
TGTGCCAGCAGCTTTGATAGCGGGGTGGCCGGGGAGCTGTTTTTT
CASSFDSGVAGELFF
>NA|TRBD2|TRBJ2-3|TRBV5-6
TGTGCCAGCAGCTTGGCGCTAGCGGGGGGCTCGTATACGCAGTATTTT
CASSLALAGGSYTQYF
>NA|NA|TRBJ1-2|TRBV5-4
TGTGCCAGCAGCCCCTACCTCACGGATTATGGCTACACCTTC
CASSPYLTDYGYTF
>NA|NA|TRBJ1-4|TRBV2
TGTGCCAGCGCCCTCCCTACCGGACCTGGGACTAATGAAAAACTGTTTTTT
CASALPTGPGTNEKLFF
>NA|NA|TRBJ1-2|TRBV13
TGTGCCAGCAGCTTAGGGACAGCACACTTAGCCTATGGCTACACCTTC
CASSLGTAHLAYGYTF
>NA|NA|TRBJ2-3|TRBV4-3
TGCGCCAGCAGCCAACGGGGCCTGGCGACAGATACGCAGTATTTT
CASSQRGLATDTQYF
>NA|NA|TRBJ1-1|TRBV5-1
TGCGCCAGCAGCATAGGACCCGAGGGGAGCACTGAAGCTTTCTTT
CASSIGPEGSTEAFF
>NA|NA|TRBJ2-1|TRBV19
TGTGCCAGTAGTGCCGGAGTAGGATACAATGAGCAGTTCTTC
CASSAGVGYNEQFF
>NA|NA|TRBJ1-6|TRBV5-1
TGCGCCAGCAGCGCGGGGGGGGACTCCTATAATTCACCCCTCCACTTT
CASSAGGDSYNSPLHF
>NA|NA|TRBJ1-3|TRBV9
TGTGCCAGCAGCGTAGGTAACTCTGGAAACACCATATATTTT
CASSVGNSGNTIYF